This T cell receptor beta chain is from a study of neoadjuvant anti-PD-1 for oral cavity cancer. Study-wide context: Most patients had three to four biweekly doses of 3 mg/kg nivolumab before resection. Patients without progression got a fourth dose around day 43.

Generated by immunoSEQ multiplex PCR, the TCRdb table keeps only in-frame clones and is missing some. The sample consists of 6,500 to 7,500 clones, around 40% of them appearing once. CDR3 size: 14 residues. CDR1 and CDR2 from the germline V gene are SGHTA and FQGTGA. V gave up 4 bases and J gave up 8 bases, with 17 bases separating them. Study observations and caveats: With three patients per group, TCR findings need larger cohorts. Higher pretreatment blood Treg/Th17 ratios correlated with higher pretreatment blood and lower post-treatment tumor TCRbeta clonality.

Notes on this clone: Its antigen is still unknown.

V and J are TRBV7-3 and TRBJ1-2, with a tentative D call TRBD1 (6 bases). This specimen was tumor tissue, taken before nivolumab (anti-PD-1) treatment. This clonotype originated in a person aged 40 to 85 with oral cavity squamous cell carcinoma. Here the CDR3 DNA reads TGTGCCAGCAGCTCAGCAATCCAGGGGAGAGGCTACACCTTC. As protein: CASSSAIQGRGYTF. Together with reference TRBV7-3 and TRBJ1-2, the CDR3 gives the full variable domain: GAGVSQTPSNKVTEKGKYVELRCDPISGHTALYWYRQSLGQGPEFLIYFQGTGAADDSGLPNDRFFAVRPEGSVSTLKIQRTERGDSAVYLCASSSAIQGRGYTFGSGTRLTVV.